A selection of T cell receptor beta chains follows, all from one sample in a study of cytotoxic CD8 clonotypes in ibrutinib-treated CLL. Method: immunoSEQ multiplex PCR; TCRdb's copy keeps in-frame clones and lacks some. Found here are 90,000 to 150,000 clones, about 50% of them singletons; the top ten hold around a third. Specimen: PBMCs, collected after 24 months of ibrutinib treatment. Receptors were obtained from a human donor with chronic lymphocytic leukemia. Each CDR3 is given with its conserved first and last residue. A D gene is named only where the DNA matches it firmly. Clone sizes are given selectively: once, few, many, or a class where the clone is expanded.

TRBJ1-1	TRBV30	12	-	-	CAWTVNQGEAFF	TGTGCCTGGACCGTGAATCAGGGTGAAGCTTTCTTT
TRBJ2-7	TRBV6-1	15	TRBD2	-	CASRGGWNYDYEQYF	TGTGCCAGCAGGGGGGGGTGGAACTACGACTACGAGCAGTACTTC
TRBJ1-1	TRBV29-1	10	-	-	CSVGQIKAFF	TGCAGCGTTGGACAGATTAAAGCTTTCTTT
TRBJ2-2	TRBV7-3	17	-	-	CASSSTDRFKNTGELFF	TGTGCCAGCAGCTCCACCGACCGATTCAAGAACACCGGGGAGCTGTTTTTT
TRBJ2-7	TRBV5-4	15	TRBD1	-	CASSLAGQVHYEQYF	TGTGCCAGCAGCTTGGCCGGACAGGTTCACTACGAGCAGTACTTC
TRBJ2-1	TRBV2	15	TRBD2	few	CASSYSGGGVNEQFF	TGTGCCAGCAGTTATAGCGGGGGTGGCGTCAATGAGCAGTTCTTC
TRBJ2-1	TRBV7-9	13	-	-	CASSLTQFNEQFF	TGTGCCAGCAGCTTAACACAGTTCAATGAGCAGTTCTTC
TRBJ1-1	TRBV6-5	13	-	-	CASSSPDSTEAFF	TGTGCCAGCAGTTCCCCAGACAGCACTGAAGCTTTCTTT
TRBJ1-5	TRBV30	13	-	-	CAWSDRSNQPQHF	TGTGCCTGGAGTGACAGAAGCAATCAGCCCCAGCATTTT
TRBJ2-5	TRBV30	12	-	-	CAWSSLGETQYF	TGTGCCTGGAGTTCACTAGGGGAGACCCAGTACTTC
TRBJ2-3	TRBV30	14	-	few	CATGTGTHTDTQYF	TGTGCCACCGGGACCGGGACTCACACAGATACGCAGTATTTT
TRBJ1-1	TRBV4-1	13	-	-	CASSHTANTEAFF	TGCGCCAGCAGCCATACAGCGAACACTGAAGCTTTCTTT
TRBJ1-3	TRBV28	16	-	-	CASSFPGRGRGNTIYF	TGTGCCAGCAGTTTCCCAGGGCGAGGGAGAGGGAACACCATATATTTT
TRBJ2-5	TRBV5-6	13	TRBD1	few	CASGQGSQETQYF	TGTGCCAGCGGACAGGGTTCACAAGAGACCCAGTACTTC
TRBJ2-7	TRBV27	16	TRBD1	few	CASRPGTGLWHYEQYF	TGTGCCAGCCGACCCGGGACAGGGCTTTGGCACTACGAGCAGTACTTC
TRBJ2-1	TRBV6-1	14	TRBD2	-	CASTTMGLAGEQFF	TGTGCCAGCACCACAATGGGACTAGCGGGTGAGCAGTTCTTC
TRBJ2-3	TRBV15	16	TRBD1	-	CATSRDRGQGSDTQYF	TGTGCCACCAGCAGAGATAGAGGACAGGGATCAGATACGCAGTATTTT
TRBJ2-5	TRBV5-1	12	-	few	CASRGSEETQYF	TGCGCCAGCAGGGGCAGTGAGGAGACCCAGTACTTC
TRBJ2-3	TRBV2	11	-	-	CARSLQGESYF	TGTGCCAGGTCCCTACAGGGAGAGAGTTATTTT
TRBJ2-5	TRBV29-1	13	TRBD2	-	CSVPGGMLETQYF	TGCAGCGTTCCGGGGGGTATGTTAGAGACCCAGTACTTC
TRBJ1-6	TRBV7-2	17	-	few	CASSLKTGGSYNSPLHF	TGTGCCAGCAGCTTAAAGACAGGAGGGTCCTATAATTCACCCCTCCACTTT
TRBJ2-7	TRBV25-1	12	TRBD1	few	CATAGTAYEQYF	TGTGCCACTGCCGGGACAGCCTACGAGCAGTACTTC
TRBJ1-5	TRBV10-2	14	-	few	CACSEKYSNQPQHF	TGCGCCTGCAGCGAGAAATATAGCAATCAGCCCCAGCATTTT
TRBJ1-1	TRBV25-1	13	TRBD1	-	CASTTGGNTEAFF	TGTGCCAGCACGACAGGGGGCAACACTGAAGCTTTCTTT
TRBJ1-2	TRBV30	14	-	-	CAWSGQRGYYGYTF	TGTGCCTGGAGCGGACAGCGAGGATACTATGGCTACACCTTC
TRBJ2-7	TRBV2	14	TRBD1	-	CASSDLVTGNEQYF	TGTGCCAGCAGTGACCTGGTGACAGGGAACGAGCAGTACTTC
TRBJ2-7	TRBV5-6	13	-	-	CASSGGPSTEQYF	TGTGCCAGCAGCGGGGGGCCTTCCACCGAGCAGTACTTC
TRBJ1-6	TRBV7-3	15	TRBD1	-	CASSLDRGWSSPLHF	TGTGCCAGCAGCTTAGACAGGGGGTGGAGTTCACCCCTCCACTTT
TRBJ2-2	TRBV7-3	12	-	-	CASISPAGELFF	TGTGCCAGCATCTCTCCGGCCGGGGAGCTGTTTTTT
TRBJ2-7	TRBV7-9	13	TRBD1	-	CASSPTGPYEQYF	TGTGCCAGCAGCCCGACAGGGCCCTACGAGCAGTACTTC
TRBJ1-6	TRBV6-5	16	TRBD1	-	CASSYSSGTGNSPLHF	TGTGCCAGCAGTTACTCGTCCGGGACAGGGAATTCACCCCTCCACTTT
TRBJ1-6	TRBV11-1	12	-	few	CASSLFMGPLHF	TGTGCCAGCAGCTTATTTATGGGACCCCTCCACTTT
TRBJ2-7	TRBV9	14	TRBD1	-	CASSVGQGAHTQYF	TGTGCCAGCAGCGTAGGACAGGGGGCTCATACTCAGTACTTC
TRBJ1-2	TRBV6-5	14	TRBD1	-	CASSPDRADYGYTF	TGTGCCAGCAGCCCGGACAGGGCGGACTATGGCTACACCTTC
TRBJ2-5	TRBV6-6	15	TRBD2	few	CASSPSRGGQETQYF	TGTGCCAGCAGTCCCTCCCGGGGGGGCCAAGAGACCCAGTACTTC
TRBJ2-5	TRBV14	14	-	once	CASSLPWQQETQYF	TGTGCCAGCAGCCTGCCGTGGCAACAAGAGACCCAGTACTTC
TRBJ2-1	TRBV28	12	-	-	CASWGPYNEQFF	TGTGCCTCCTGGGGCCCCTACAATGAGCAGTTCTTC